This TCR beta chain was identified in a study of T-cell memory formation after mild COVID-19. TCRdb recomputed calls from the 5' RACE reads with MiXCR, one row per CDR3 protein. The table shows 400,000 to 500,000 distinct CDR3 sequences, with roughly 17% occurring only once. V was cut by 2 bases and J by 4 bases, with 11 bases left in between. Germline values: CDR1 KGHSH, CDR2 LQKENI. The CDR3 spans 14 residues. What was sequenced was PBMCs or a T cell subset sorted from them (not recorded which). The J gene is TRBJ1-1, the V gene TRBV18; D unclear. The clonotype originates from a man younger than 35 who had mild COVID-19 (a few samples of this study predate the infection). Cell type and time point are not known. The CDR3 region has the DNA TGTGCCAGCTCACCATCGGATATTGCCACTGAAGCTTTCTTT. Translation gives CASSPSDIATEAFF.